The 24 T cell receptor beta chains given below trace back to one sample, sequenced in a study of T-cell reconstitution after alpha-beta-depleted transplantation in children. The TCRbeta library incorporated unique molecular identifiers. TCRdb used MiXCR to reprocess the PCR reads, holding one entry per CDR3 protein. Here the sample spans almost 600,000 distinct CDR3 sequences, roughly 30% being singletons. The sequences come from PBMCs, collected before TCRalphabeta/CD19-depleted stem cell transplant. These receptors were collected from a boy in the first two years of life with Wiskott-Aldrich syndrome, due to receive a stem cell transplant.

The chain couples TRBV5-1 to TRBJ2-1, with D unresolved. The V end lost 2 bases, the J end lost 4 bases, and 10 bases lay between the germline ends. The length of the CDR3 is 14 residues. Germline CDR1 is SGHRS and CDR2 is YFSETQ. CDR3 sequence: CASSFHTRYNEQFF. The DNA for the CDR3 is TGCGCCAGCAGCTTCCACACTCGGTACAATGAGCAGTTCTTC.

This clonotype was detected a few times. The V and J genes are TRBV7-3 and TRBJ2-3; 9 bases align to TRBD2. The CDR3 runs to 16 residues. Germline loops: CDR1 SGHTA, CDR2 FQGTGA. J was trimmed by 2 bases and V by 1 base; bases with no gene match: 4. CDR3: CASSLSGGRVTDTQYF. Written as DNA, the CDR3 is TGTGCCAGCAGCTTAAGCGGCGGGAGGGTCACAGATACGCAGTATTTT.

V gene TRBV20-1 combines with J gene TRBJ1-2, with 7 bases fitting TRBD1. With 6 bases clipped from V and 4 bases from J, the junction kept 8 bases outside the gene matches. Germline V CDR1 and CDR2: DFQATT, SNEGSKA (reference sequence). The CDR3 length is 13 residues. DNA of the CDR3: TGCAGTGCGCGGACAGGAATCACCTATGGCTACACCTTC. This sequence encodes CSARTGITYGYTF.

This sequence joins TRBV2 and TRBJ2-1; 10 bases match TRBD1. V shed 7 bases, J shed 9 bases, and the junction held 9 bases outside the gene matches. The CDR3 is 14 amino acids. Germline V gene data show CDR1 as SNHLY and CDR2 as FYNNEI. The CDR3 reads CASTRQGAVVEQFF. CDR3 coding DNA: TGTGCCAGCACCCGACAGGGGGCGGTGGTTGAGCAGTTCTTC.

This clonotype has just a few counts. This chain connects TRBV18 to TRBJ2-3; a weak D match, TRBD2 (6 bases). This CDR3 is 15 amino acids long. Between the trimmed V and J ends, which lost 1 base and 4 bases, there was a span of 12 bases. CDR1 and CDR2 (germline): KGHSH, LQKENI. CDR3 region: CASSPRGGNADTQYF. The CDR3 bases are TGTGCCAGCTCACCACGTGGCGGGAACGCAGATACGCAGTATTTT. The whole variable domain, filled in from reference TRBV18 and TRBJ2-3, reads NAGVMQNPRHLVRRRGQEARLRCSPMKGHSHVYWYRQLPEEGLKFMVYLQKENIIDESGMPKERFSAEFPKEGPSILRIQQVVRGDSAAYFCASSPRGGNADTQYFGPGTRLTVL.

The chain recombines TRBV2 with TRBJ2-7; TRBD1 agrees at 9 bases. Per germline, CDR1 SNHLY and CDR2 FYNNEI. This CDR3 has 13 residues. V lost 8 bases to trimming and J lost 4 bases; unmatched junction nucleotides: 6. CDR3 region: CASCTGGSYEQYF. Here the CDR3 DNA reads TGTGCCAGCTGCACAGGGGGCTCATACGAGCAGTACTTC.

This clonotype was observed a few times. The rearrangement uses TRBV20-1 and TRBJ1-1; possibly TRBD1 for D (6 bases). V was trimmed by 4 bases and J by 0 bases, leaving 18 bases between them. Germline V gene data show CDR1 as DFQATT and CDR2 as SNEGSKA (reference sequence). The CDR3 consists of 16 residues. The CDR3 region has the DNA TGCAGTGCTAAACCAGCCAGGGGCAGGGTGAACACTGAAGCTTTCTTT. This sequence encodes CSAKPARGRVNTEAFF.

The J gene is TRBJ2-1, the V gene TRBV14; D gene unclear. This CDR3 is 16 amino acids long. V gave up 2 bases and J gave up 5 bases, with 16 bases separating them. Germline V CDR1 and CDR2: SGHDN, FVKESK. In DNA form, the CDR3 reads TGTGCCAGCAGCCAAAAGGGCCTTCTACCTAACAATGAGCAGTTCTTC. Its translation is CASSQKGLLPNNEQFF.

This clonotype was counted a few times. This chain connects TRBV20-1 to TRBJ2-1, with a weak D call TRBD1 (5 bases). The CDR3 has 13 residues. V lost 6 bases and J 6 bases, leaving 15 bases between the germline ends. CDR1 is DFQATT, CDR2 SNEGSKA, per germline (reference sequence). CDR3 DNA: TGCAGTGCGCTGGCCCGACAGTTCAATGAGCAGTTCTTC. Translation: CSALARQFNEQFF.

This clonotype has a count of ten or more. The junction differs from germline at one of its ends, possibly a read error. This sequence joins TRBV12-3 or TRBV12-4 and TRBJ2-1; possible D gene TRBD2, 5 bases. The CDR3 is made up of 13 amino acids. Written as DNA, the CDR3 is TGCGCCAGCAGTGGAGGTTCCTACAATGAGCAGTTCTTC. It encodes CASSGGSYNEQFF.

DNA for the CDR3: TGTGCCAGCACCGTACTCAGGGGTCTTAGCACAGATACGCAGTATTTT. Translating it yields CASTVLRGLSTDTQYF. The chain combines TRBV28 with TRBJ2-3, with D perhaps matching TRBD1 (6 bases). Looked up from germline, CDR1 is MDHEN and CDR2 is SYDVKM. This CDR3 contains 16 residues. Trimming cost V 7 bases and J 0 bases, with 17 bases left between them.

This chain uses TRBV5-1 with TRBJ2-5, with a tentative D call TRBD1 (6 bases). The germline V and J ends were trimmed by 0 bases and 1 base, with 7 bases remaining between them. There are 14 residues in the CDR3. Germline values: CDR1 SGHRS, CDR2 YFSETQ. In nucleotides, the CDR3 is TGCGCCAGCAGCTTGGCACAGGGCCAAGAGACCCAGTACTTC. Its protein product is CASSLAQGQETQYF. Full variable domain (remainder filled in from reference TRBV5-1 and TRBJ2-5): KAGVTQTPRYLIKTRGQQVTLSCSPISGHRSVSWYQQTPGQGLQFLFEYFSETQRNKGNFPGRFSGRQFSNSRSEMNVSTLELGDSALYLCASSLAQGQETQYFGPGTRLLVL.

This clonotype showed up just a few times. This rearrangement joins TRBV4-1 to TRBJ2-3; D possibly corresponds to TRBD2 (7 bases). Germline assignment: CDR1 MGHRA and CDR2 YSYEKL. This CDR3 is built from 16 residues. Trimming cost V 2 bases and J 3 bases, with 15 bases left between them. The CDR3 DNA sequence: TGCGCCAGCAGCCAACGGGGGGCGGGAGTAACAGATACGCAGTATTTT. Its protein is CASSQRGAGVTDTQYF.

The table lists this clonotype with a few counts. The V call is TRBV28, the J call TRBJ2-7; D is possibly TRBD2 (5 bases). Between the trimmed V and J ends, which lost 7 bases and 4 bases, there was a span of 11 bases. The V gene's germline CDR1 is MDHEN and CDR2 SYDVKM. The CDR3 loop spans 12 amino acids. The CDR3 coding sequence is TGTGCCAGCACCCCCTCGGGGTACGAGCAGTACTTC. This encodes CASTPSGYEQYF.

In its sample, this clonotype was seen a few times. The V and J genes are TRBV7-3 and TRBJ2-1; D possibly corresponds to TRBD1 (6 bases). V was cut by 6 bases and J by 6 bases, with 12 bases left in between. The germline CDR1 and CDR2 sequences are SGHTA and FQGTGA. The CDR3 runs to 13 residues. CDR3 bases: TGTGCCAGCAGTCGGACAGCGAGCAATGAGCAGTTCTTC. Amino acids: CASSRTASNEQFF.

V and J are TRBV4-1 and TRBJ2-2; TRBD2 matches 7 bases. V was pared by 1 base and J by 2 bases, with 1 base of the junction left unmatched. The CDR3 is 15 amino acids. The germline gives CDR1 MGHRA, CDR2 YSYEKL. CDR3 in amino acids: CASSQGLANTGELFF. CDR3 in DNA: TGCGCCAGCAGCCAAGGACTAGCCAACACCGGGGAGCTGTTTTTT.

The CDR3 region has the DNA TGCGCCAGCAGCTTCATCGGGAGAAGGCAAGAGACCCAGTACTTC. Translation: CASSFIGRRQETQYF. This chain connects TRBV5-1 to TRBJ2-5, with D perhaps matching TRBD2 (6 bases). The CDR3 covers 15 residues. Germline lookup yields CDR1 SGHRS and CDR2 YFSETQ. V lost 2 bases to trimming and J lost 2 bases, with 13 bases between them.

The rearrangement joins TRBV6-4 to TRBJ2-5; perhaps TRBD2 as D (6 bases). CDR1 MRHNA and CDR2 SNTAGT come from the germline V gene. The CDR3 loop spans 13 amino acids. V lost 8 bases to trimming and J lost 1 base, with 11 bases between them. CDR3 protein: CASAREAQETQYF. CDR3 in DNA: TGTGCCAGCGCCAGGGAGGCCCAAGAGACCCAGTACTTC.

The chain couples TRBV29-1 to TRBJ1-2; D is unresolved. This CDR3 comprises 14 residues. Germline V gene lookup returns CDR1 SQVTM and CDR2 ANQGSEA. The V gene lost 6 bases and the J gene lost 0 bases, with 14 bases spanning the gap. The CDR3: CSVLIAIPNYGYTF. The CDR3 bases are TGCAGCGTCTTAATAGCAATTCCTAACTATGGCTACACCTTC.

The rearrangement uses TRBV20-1 and TRBJ1-1; 7 nucleotides agree with TRBD1. After removal of 5 bases from V and 0 bases from J, the junction contained 3 bases not matched to a gene. Germline V CDR1 and CDR2: DFQATT, SNEGSKA (reference sequence). The CDR3 has 13 amino acids. The CDR3 sequence: CSAHRGLNTEAFF. For the CDR3, the DNA is TGCAGTGCTCACAGGGGACTGAACACTGAAGCTTTCTTT.

There are a few counts of this clonotype. The rearrangement links TRBV24-1 to TRBJ2-1; no definite D call. Germline CDR1 and CDR2: KGHDR and SFDVKD. V was clipped by 4 bases and J by 7 bases, with 10 bases between them. The CDR3 covers 13 residues. In nucleotides, the CDR3 is TGTGCCACCAGTGACTCGACCCTAAATGAGCAGTTCTTC. Its translation: CATSDSTLNEQFF.

The gene calls are TRBV21-1 and TRBJ2-5; the table's D call, TRBD2, has no DNA check behind it. TRBV21-1 is a documented pseudogene. This CDR3 comprises 14 residues. The chain's CDR3 is CASRYSEFRETQYF. The CDR3 DNA is TGTGCCAGCAGATATAGCGAGTTTCGGGAGACCCAGTACTTC.

This clonotype was observed a handful of times. The rearrangement uses TRBV3-1 and TRBJ1-3; TRBD1 might be the D (5 bases). V lost 4 bases and J lost 0, with 13 bases in between. The CDR3 runs 16 residues. Germline loops: CDR1 LGHDT, CDR2 YNNKEL (reference sequence). CDR3 loop: CASSLRGSVSGNTIYF. DNA of the CDR3: TGTGCCAGCAGCCTCCGGGGGTCGGTCTCTGGAAACACCATATATTTT.

This clonotype came up a few times. The chain links TRBV6-2 or TRBV6-3 to TRBJ2-3; 7 bases fit TRBD2. Germline loops: CDR1 MNHEY, CDR2 SVGEGT. Germline trimming cut 5 bases from V and 4 bases from J; bases unmatched to any gene: 15. The CDR3 has 17 residues. CDR3 DNA: TGTGCCAGCAGTCGTCCGGAGGCGCGGGAGCGTGCAGATACGCAGTATTTT. Translation gives CASSRPEARERADTQYF.